This T cell receptor (beta chain) was recovered during a study of T-cell memory formation after mild COVID-19. This clonotype was counted between two and nine times. Trimming removed 3 bases from V and 5 bases from J, with 12 bases in between. The CDR3 is made up of 14 amino acids. Germline values: CDR1 KGHDR, CDR2 SFDVKD. TCRdb analysed the 5' RACE reads with MiXCR anew, one entry per CDR3 protein. The data hold about 44,000 distinct CDR3 sequences, with about 6.8% observed a single time. J is TRBJ2-5 and V is TRBV24-1; possible D gene TRBD1, 6 bases. The sequence came from an adult who had mild COVID-19 (a few samples of this study predate the infection). Cell type and time point are not known. Sequences were obtained from PBMCs or a T cell subset sorted from them (not recorded which). Here the CDR3 reads CATSDIGTRETQYF. The CDR3 nucleotides read TGTGCCACCAGTGATATAGGGACACGGGAGACCCAGTACTTC.